This T cell receptor beta chain originates from a study of CD8+CD57+ T cells in acquired aplastic anemia. Study background: Sorted CD4+ and CD8+ cells gave an average of roughly 3.3 ug of DNA. Overall study results and limits: It was found that under 30 CD8+ CDR3 sequences were shared between patients and controls.

The germline V and J ends were trimmed by 6 bases and 10 bases, with 13 bases remaining between them. The CDR3 extends over 13 amino acids. From germline, CDR1 is SNHLY and CDR2 FYNNEI. As for this clonotype: The antigen is not known.

Genomic DNA served as template for TCR beta VDJ and CDR3 profiling. TCRdb ran MiXCR on the reads and lists one entry per CDR3 protein. The table lists 150,000 to 160,000 distinct CDR3 sequences, about 54% of them singletons, with about an eighth in the top ten. By flow cytometry, patients selected for sequencing had shown an expansion of CD8+CD57+ cells. When blood sampling took place, the patients had received no therapy. Sequences were obtained from sorted CD4+, CD8+, or CD8+CD57+ T cells (not recorded which) from PBMCs. The sequence derives from a human donor with aplastic anemia. V gene TRBV2 combines with J gene TRBJ1-6; D is perhaps TRBD1 (6 bases). This CDR3 is CASSRGPGSPLHF. In nucleotides, the CDR3 is TGTGCCAGCAGCCGGGGGCCAGGCTCACCCCTCCACTTT.